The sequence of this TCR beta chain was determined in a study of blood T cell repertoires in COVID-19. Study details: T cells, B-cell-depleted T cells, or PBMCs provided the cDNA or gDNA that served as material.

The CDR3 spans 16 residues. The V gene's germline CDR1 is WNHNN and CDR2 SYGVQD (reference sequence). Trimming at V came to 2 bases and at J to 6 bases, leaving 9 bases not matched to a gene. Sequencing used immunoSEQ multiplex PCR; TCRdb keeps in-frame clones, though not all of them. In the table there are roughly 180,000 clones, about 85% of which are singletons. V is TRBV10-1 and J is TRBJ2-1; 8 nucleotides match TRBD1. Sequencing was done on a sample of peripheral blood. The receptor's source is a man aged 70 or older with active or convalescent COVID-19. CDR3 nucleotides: TGCGCCAGCAGTGAGAAGGACAGGGATTATATCAATGAGCAGTTCTTC. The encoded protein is CASSEKDRDYINEQFF.